This paragraph covers one T cell receptor beta chain sequence. Its target is not known. In the same sample, other DNA sequences code for this CDR3. Germline CDR1 reads DFQATT; CDR2 reads SNEGSKA (reference sequence). CDR3 size: 11 residues. V lost 6 bases to trimming and J lost 1 base, with 6 bases between them. The data belong to a study of Ad26.COV2.S vaccination and SARS-CoV-2 variants. Treatment of the sample: 19 received Ad26.COV2.S at low or high dose, single or two shots; roughly five received placebo; per-sample allocation not given. Sampling was done on day 63 after the first vaccine or placebo injection. Overall study results and limits: The analyses of TCR breadth and depth may have understated the size of total T cell responses.

The data were produced by immunoSEQ multiplex PCR, yet TCRdb's version contains in-frame clones alone and is incomplete. The sample yields about 350,000 clones, roughly 81% seen once. This rearrangement joins TRBV20-1 to TRBJ1-1; D gene uncertain. Sequenced here: peripheral blood, sampled in a trial of Ad26.COV2.S vaccine versus placebo. This receptor was taken from a person aged 18-60 years who received the Ad26.COV2.S COVID-19 vaccine or a placebo. The CDR3 DNA sequence: TGCAGTGCCTATAAGAACACTGAAGCTTTCTTT. It codes for CSAYKNTEAFF.